This is a list of T cell receptor beta chains from one sample in a study of T cell repertoires in aging, cancer and after chemotherapy. TCRdb fed the multiplex PCR reads into MiXCR, producing one record per CDR3 protein. The data hold 8,000 to 9,000 distinct CDR3 sequences, with about 40% observed a single time. The sequenced sample was blood. Receptors originate from a human donor with a solid tumor. CDR3s include the opening cysteine and the closing phenylalanine or tryptophan. Each record gives: CDR3 protein, CDR3 DNA, clone size, V gene, J gene, D gene. D genes are given only for firm matches. Size tells how often a clone was seen (once, few, many) or the class of an expanded clone, and some rows leave it out.

cdr3_aa: CASSYSAGVSPLHF; cdr3_nt: TGTGCCAGCAGTTACTCAGCAGGGGTTTCACCCCTCCACTTT; clone_size: -; v_call: TRBV6-5; j_call: TRBJ1-6; d_call: -
cdr3_aa: CASSRGDRGGFTQYF; cdr3_nt: TGTGCCAGCAGTAGAGGGGACAGGGGGGGCTTTACGCAGTATTTT; clone_size: few; v_call: TRBV6-5; j_call: TRBJ2-3; d_call: TRBD1
cdr3_aa: CASSGRGQSSYEQYF; cdr3_nt: TGTGCCAGCAGCGGACGGGGACAGTCTTCCTACGAGCAGTACTTC; clone_size: medium-sized; v_call: TRBV11-3; j_call: TRBJ2-7; d_call: TRBD1
cdr3_aa: CSVEWRDSGKTIYF; cdr3_nt: TGCAGCGTTGAATGGCGGGACTCTGGAAAAACCATATATTTT; clone_size: -; v_call: TRBV29-1; j_call: TRBJ1-3; d_call: -
cdr3_aa: CASSSTSGTSGDNEQFF; cdr3_nt: TGTGCCAGCTCATCGACCTCCGGGACTAGCGGGGACAATGAGCAGTTCTTC; clone_size: -; v_call: TRBV18; j_call: TRBJ2-1; d_call: TRBD2
cdr3_aa: CASSVLGLANSYEQYF; cdr3_nt: TGTGCCAGCAGTGTATTAGGACTAGCGAATTCCTACGAGCAGTACTTC; clone_size: few; v_call: TRBV6-5; j_call: TRBJ2-7; d_call: TRBD2
cdr3_aa: CASSRQGAFYEQYF; cdr3_nt: TGTGCCAGCAGCCGACAGGGGGCTTTTTACGAGCAGTACTTC; clone_size: -; v_call: TRBV13; j_call: TRBJ2-7; d_call: TRBD1
cdr3_aa: CASSETSRGPNEQFF; cdr3_nt: TGTGCCAGCAGCGAGACTAGCAGGGGGCCCAATGAGCAGTTCTTC; clone_size: -; v_call: TRBV6-4; j_call: TRBJ2-1; d_call: -
cdr3_aa: CASSGTSGRGETQYF; cdr3_nt: TGTGCCAGTTCTGGGACTAGCGGGAGGGGGGAGACCCAGTACTTC; clone_size: -; v_call: TRBV19; j_call: TRBJ2-5; d_call: TRBD2
cdr3_aa: CSVIPKGNTIYF; cdr3_nt: TGCAGCGTTATTCCTAAAGGAAACACCATATATTTT; clone_size: -; v_call: TRBV29-1; j_call: TRBJ1-3; d_call: -
cdr3_aa: CASTGPDTQYF; cdr3_nt: TGTGCCAGCACCGGGCCAGATACGCAGTATTTT; clone_size: medium-sized; v_call: TRBV11-3; j_call: TRBJ2-3; d_call: -
cdr3_aa: CASSSSPGQLYGYTF; cdr3_nt: TGTGCCAGCAGCTCAAGCCCGGGACAGCTCTATGGCTACACCTTC; clone_size: -; v_call: TRBV6-2/TRBV6-3; j_call: TRBJ1-2; d_call: TRBD1
cdr3_aa: CASSINTGSSYEQYF; cdr3_nt: TGTGCCAGCAGCATAAACACAGGAAGCTCCTACGAGCAGTACTTC; clone_size: once; v_call: TRBV7-6; j_call: TRBJ2-7; d_call: -
cdr3_aa: CAWNNEAEAFF; cdr3_nt: TGTGCCTGGAATAATGAGGCTGAAGCTTTCTTT; clone_size: -; v_call: TRBV30; j_call: TRBJ1-1; d_call: -
cdr3_aa: CASSLGPRGRLQYF; cdr3_nt: TGTGCCAGCAGCTTAGGACCCAGGGGGCGCTTGCAGTACTTC; clone_size: -; v_call: TRBV11-3; j_call: TRBJ2-7; d_call: TRBD1
cdr3_aa: CASSIRNLNTEAFF; cdr3_nt: TGTGCCAGTAGTATCCGTAACTTGAACACTGAAGCTTTCTTT; clone_size: -; v_call: TRBV19; j_call: TRBJ1-1; d_call: -
cdr3_aa: CASSHPQQGSIYGYTF; cdr3_nt: TGTGCCAGTAGTCATCCACAACAGGGATCCATCTATGGCTACACCTTC; clone_size: -; v_call: TRBV19; j_call: TRBJ1-2; d_call: -
cdr3_aa: CASSGQGANSPLHF; cdr3_nt: TGCGCCAGCAGTGGGCAGGGGGCAAATTCACCCCTCCACTTT; clone_size: -; v_call: TRBV5-1; j_call: TRBJ1-6; d_call: TRBD1
cdr3_aa: CASKASGEGYEQYF; cdr3_nt: TGTGCCAGTAAGGCTAGCGGGGAAGGTTACGAGCAGTACTTC; clone_size: few; v_call: TRBV19; j_call: TRBJ2-7; d_call: TRBD2
cdr3_aa: CSAGQGAYEQYF; cdr3_nt: TGCAGCGCCGGGCAAGGAGCGTACGAGCAGTACTTC; clone_size: medium-sized; v_call: TRBV29-1; j_call: TRBJ2-7; d_call: -
cdr3_aa: CASSLRTAGTDTQYF; cdr3_nt: TGTGCCAGCAGCTTAAGGACTGCCGGGACAGATACGCAGTATTTT; clone_size: -; v_call: TRBV11-3; j_call: TRBJ2-3; d_call: -
cdr3_aa: CASSLVGTDPRIF; cdr3_nt: TGTGCCAGCAGCTTAGTAGGGACAGACCCTCGGATCTTT; clone_size: -; v_call: TRBV11-3; j_call: TRBJ1-1; d_call: TRBD1
cdr3_aa: CASSYYLGGSYNEQFF; cdr3_nt: TGTGCCAGCAGTTATTACCTCGGGGGATCCTACAATGAGCAGTTCTTC; clone_size: -; v_call: TRBV5-6; j_call: TRBJ2-1; d_call: -
cdr3_aa: CASSSSSGGSYNEQFF; cdr3_nt: TGTGCCAGCAGTTCGTCTAGCGGGGGAAGCTACAATGAGCAGTTCTTC; clone_size: -; v_call: TRBV6-2/TRBV6-3; j_call: TRBJ2-1; d_call: TRBD2
cdr3_aa: CACDSPSGTEAFF; cdr3_nt: TGTGCCTGTGACTCCCCTAGCGGCACTGAAGCTTTCTTT; clone_size: -; v_call: TRBV30; j_call: TRBJ1-1; d_call: -
cdr3_aa: CAWSRTDNYGYTF; cdr3_nt: TGTGCCTGGAGCAGGACAGACAACTATGGCTACACCTTC; clone_size: once; v_call: TRBV30; j_call: TRBJ1-2; d_call: -
cdr3_aa: CASSYSSDVETQYF; cdr3_nt: TGTGCCAGCAGTTACTCTTCGGACGTGGAGACCCAGTACTTC; clone_size: few; v_call: TRBV6-5; j_call: TRBJ2-5; d_call: -
cdr3_aa: CASSITGLAGELFF; cdr3_nt: TGTGCCAGTAGTATAACAGGGTTAGCCGGGGAGCTGTTTTTT; clone_size: medium-sized; v_call: TRBV19; j_call: TRBJ2-2; d_call: -
cdr3_aa: CASSFRAGLNTEAFF; cdr3_nt: TGTGCCAGCAGCTTCAGGGCCGGCTTGAACACTGAAGCTTTCTTT; clone_size: -; v_call: TRBV11-3; j_call: TRBJ1-1; d_call: -
cdr3_aa: CASSQGLAGGWETQYF; cdr3_nt: TGTGCCAGCAGTCAAGGACTAGCGGGGGGCTGGGAGACCCAGTACTTC; clone_size: large; v_call: TRBV12-3/TRBV12-4; j_call: TRBJ2-5; d_call: TRBD2
cdr3_aa: CASSLRDRGTEAFF; cdr3_nt: TGTGCCAGCAGCTTAAGGGACAGAGGGACTGAAGCTTTCTTT; clone_size: -; v_call: TRBV11-3; j_call: TRBJ1-1; d_call: TRBD1
cdr3_aa: CASSYREREGQFF; cdr3_nt: TGTGCCAGCAGTTATCGGGAGCGGGAGGGGCAGTTCTTC; clone_size: -; v_call: TRBV12-3/TRBV12-4; j_call: TRBJ2-1; d_call: TRBD2
cdr3_aa: CSVEAEGTDTQYF; cdr3_nt: TGCAGCGTGGAGGCAGAGGGCACAGATACGCAGTATTTT; clone_size: medium-sized; v_call: TRBV29-1; j_call: TRBJ2-3; d_call: -
cdr3_aa: CSARGTSLQETQYF; cdr3_nt: TGCAGTGCTAGAGGGACTAGCCTCCAAGAGACCCAGTACTTC; clone_size: -; v_call: TRBV20-1; j_call: TRBJ2-5; d_call: TRBD2
cdr3_aa: CASSLVNGYEQYF; cdr3_nt: TGTGCCAGCAGCTTAGTAAATGGCTACGAGCAGTACTTC; clone_size: few; v_call: TRBV11-3; j_call: TRBJ2-7; d_call: -
cdr3_aa: CAITSGQNYEQYF; cdr3_nt: TGTGCCATCACCTCGGGACAGAACTACGAGCAGTACTTC; clone_size: -; v_call: TRBV10-3; j_call: TRBJ2-7; d_call: TRBD1
cdr3_aa: CASSIDLPGGGAIVLTF; cdr3_nt: TGTGCCAGTAGTATAGATCTACCAGGGGGTGGGGCCATCGTCCTGACTTTC; clone_size: -; v_call: TRBV19; j_call: TRBJ2-6; d_call: TRBD1
cdr3_aa: CASSVAVSSYEQYF; cdr3_nt: TGTGCCAGTAGTGTAGCGGTCAGCTCCTACGAGCAGTACTTC; clone_size: medium-sized; v_call: TRBV19; j_call: TRBJ2-7; d_call: -
cdr3_aa: CASSLTGLKPYEQYF; cdr3_nt: TGTGCCAGCAGTTTGACAGGGTTGAAGCCCTACGAGCAGTACTTC; clone_size: -; v_call: TRBV6-6; j_call: TRBJ2-7; d_call: TRBD1
cdr3_aa: CASSKDGINYGYTF; cdr3_nt: TGTGCCAGCAGTAAAGACGGCATTAACTATGGCTACACCTTC; clone_size: -; v_call: TRBV27; j_call: TRBJ1-2; d_call: -
cdr3_aa: CASSLQGAPGANVLTF; cdr3_nt: TGTGCCAGCAGCTTACAGGGGGCGCCTGGGGCCAACGTCCTGACTTTC; clone_size: medium-sized; v_call: TRBV11-3; j_call: TRBJ2-6; d_call: TRBD1
cdr3_aa: CASSQADGSNEKLFF; cdr3_nt: TGTGCCAGCAGCCAAGCGGACGGTTCTAATGAAAAACTGTTTTTT; clone_size: few; v_call: TRBV12-3/TRBV12-4; j_call: TRBJ1-4; d_call: -
cdr3_aa: CASSLEADGASGGSYEQYF; cdr3_nt: TGTGCCAGCAGCTTAGAGGCCGATGGGGCGAGCGGGGGGTCCTACGAGCAGTACTTC; clone_size: -; v_call: TRBV11-3; j_call: TRBJ2-7; d_call: TRBD2
cdr3_aa: CASSWDKVSFEQYF; cdr3_nt: TGTGCCAGCAGTTGGGACAAGGTATCTTTCGAGCAGTACTTC; clone_size: -; v_call: TRBV6-2/TRBV6-3; j_call: TRBJ2-7; d_call: -
cdr3_aa: CASSGTGRGFYEQYF; cdr3_nt: TGTGCCAGCAGTGGGACAGGGCGGGGGTTCTACGAGCAGTACTTC; clone_size: few; v_call: TRBV6-5; j_call: TRBJ2-7; d_call: TRBD1
cdr3_aa: CASSSPGLGNQPQHF; cdr3_nt: TGTGCCAGCAGTTCACCGGGACTCGGCAATCAGCCCCAGCATTTT; clone_size: -; v_call: TRBV12-3/TRBV12-4; j_call: TRBJ1-5; d_call: -
cdr3_aa: CASSLTGNTEAFF; cdr3_nt: TGTGCCAGCAGCCTGACAGGGAACACTGAAGCTTTCTTT; clone_size: -; v_call: TRBV11-3; j_call: TRBJ1-1; d_call: -